These 23 T cell receptor beta chains were sequenced from one sample in a study of blood T cell repertoires in COVID-19. Measured with immunoSEQ multiplex PCR; TCRdb has only the in-frame clones, and not every one. This table has around 160,000 clones, about 86% appearing once. Sequencing was done on a sample of peripheral blood. These receptors were collected from a man aged 55 to 69 with acute or convalescent COVID-19.

This rearrangement joins TRBV3-1 (or the pseudogene TRBV3-2) to TRBJ2-3, with TRBD1 as a possible D gene (5 bases). CDR1 and CDR2 (germline): LGHDT, YNNKEL (reference sequence). The CDR3 is 13 residues long. Trimming cost V 4 bases and J 6 bases, with 11 bases left between them. The CDR3 region has the DNA TGTGCCAGCAGCCCCCGGACACTGGATACGCAGTATTTT. Amino acid sequence: CASSPRTLDTQYF.

The CDR3 DNA reads TGCAGCGTTGAGGGGGACAGACTATCTAACTATGGCTACACCTTC. The encoded protein is CSVEGDRLSNYGYTF. V usage is TRBV29-1 and J usage is TRBJ1-2; 7 bases are shared with TRBD1. V gave up 3 bases and J gave up 0 bases; unmatched junction bases: 7. CDR3 length equals 15 residues. Germline V gives CDR1 SQVTM, CDR2 ANQGSEA. Full variable domain (remainder filled in from reference TRBV29-1 and TRBJ1-2): SAVISQKPSRDICQRGTSLTIQCQVDSQVTMMFWYRQQPGQSLTLIATANQGSEATYESGFVIDKFPISRPNLTFSTLTVSNMSPEDSSIYLCSVEGDRLSNYGYTFGSGTRLTVV.

This chain connects TRBV6-4 to TRBJ2-7, with a possible D match to TRBD1 (5 bases). Trimming took 6 bases from V and 4 from J, leaving 16 bases between them. This CDR3 contains 14 residues. The germline CDR1 and CDR2 sequences are MRHNA and SNTAGT. CDR3 sequence (DNA): TGTGCCAGCAGCCAGGGCCCCCTAAGGTACGAGCAGTACTTC. It specifies CASSQGPLRYEQYF.

The J gene is TRBJ2-7, the V gene TRBV14, with a tentative D call TRBD2 (6 bases). Trimming cost V 3 bases and J 6 bases, with 15 bases left between them. Germline lookup yields CDR1 SGHDN and CDR2 FVKESK. The CDR3 runs to 14 residues. DNA for the CDR3: TGTGCCAGCAGCCAGGGACTGCCTCCTATCGAGCAGTACTTC. Its protein product is CASSQGLPPIEQYF.

The rearrangement links TRBV28 to TRBJ1-2; TRBD1 matches at 9 bases. The junction had 6 bases not matched to a gene; V was cut back by 0 bases and J by 4 bases. CDR3 length equals 16 residues. Germline V gives CDR1 MDHEN, CDR2 SYDVKM. The CDR3 reads CASSLWGQGGGYGYTF. CDR3 bases: TGTGCCAGCAGTTTATGGGGACAGGGAGGGGGCTATGGCTACACCTTC.

The chain uses TRBV28 and TRBJ2-3; 9 positions agree with TRBD1. The CDR3 loop spans 14 amino acids. Germline CDR1 reads MDHEN; CDR2 reads SYDVKM. V dropped 8 bases and J dropped 9; count of bases not matched to a gene: 12. The chain's CDR3 is CASGGTGGWLTQYF. The CDR3 DNA is TGTGCCAGCGGGGGCACAGGGGGCTGGCTAACGCAGTATTTT. The whole variable domain, filled in from reference TRBV28 and TRBJ2-3, reads DVKVTQSSRYLVKRTGEKVFLECVQDMDHENMFWYRQDPGLGLRLIYFSYDVKMKEKGDIPEGYSVSREKKERFSLILESASTNQTSMYLCASGGTGGWLTQYFGPGTRLTVL.

V usage is TRBV11-3 and J usage is TRBJ2-2, with 8 nucleotides matching TRBD1. The CDR3 runs 14 residues. CDR1 and CDR2 (germline): SGHNT, YENEEA. V dropped 4 bases and J dropped 4; count of bases not matched to a gene: 2. The CDR3 region is CASSSTGVTGELFF. As DNA, the CDR3 is TGTGCCAGCAGCTCGACAGGGGTCACCGGGGAGCTGTTTTTT.

The J gene is TRBJ1-2, the V gene TRBV27; 7 bases line up with TRBD1. V gave up 3 bases and J gave up 8 bases; unmatched junction bases: 18. CDR3 length: 17 residues. Germline V lookup: CDR1 MNHEY, CDR2 SMNVEV (reference sequence). CDR3: CASSFVQGGERSVGYTF. In nucleotides, the CDR3 is TGTGCCAGCAGTTTCGTCCAAGGGGGCGAAAGATCGGTAGGCTACACCTTC.

The chain couples TRBV20-1 to TRBJ1-2; D remains ambiguous. The CDR3 contains 11 residues. With 5 bases removed from V and 2 bases from J, the gap between germline ends came to 6 bases. Germline V CDR1 and CDR2: DFQATT, SNEGSKA (reference sequence). For the CDR3, the DNA is TGCAGTGCTGCGGTGAACTATGGCTACACCTTC. It yields the protein CSAAVNYGYTF.

The CDR3 DNA follows: TGCAGCGTACAAACACTGGACGGGAGGGCCTTCTACGAGCAGTACTTC. This translates into CSVQTLDGRAFYEQYF. This chain connects TRBV29-1 to TRBJ2-7; 8 bases match TRBD2. Germline V gene sequence: CDR1 SQVTM, CDR2 ANQGSEA. The junction had 16 bases not matched to a gene; V was cut back by 6 bases and J by 3 bases. There are 16 residues in the CDR3.

J is TRBJ1-6 and V is TRBV5-1; 7 bases are shared with TRBD1. V was clipped by 0 bases and J by 10 bases; unmatched bases: 4. The CDR3 runs to 14 residues. CDR1 and CDR2 from the germline V gene are SGHRS and YFSETQ. The CDR3, as DNA: TGCGCCAGCAGCTTGGACAGGGGTGTGTCACCCCTCCACTTT. This encodes CASSLDRGVSPLHF. Supplemented by reference TRBV5-1 and TRBJ1-6, the full variable domain reads KAGVTQTPRYLIKTRGQQVTLSCSPISGHRSVSWYQQTPGQGLQFLFEYFSETQRNKGNFPGRFSGRQFSNSRSEMNVSTLELGDSALYLCASSLDRGVSPLHFGNGTRLTVT.

This sequence joins TRBV5-4 and TRBJ2-3; 10 nucleotides match TRBD2. This CDR3 region has 16 residues. Looked up from germline, CDR1 is SGHNT and CDR2 is YYREEE (reference sequence). J lost 5 bases, V lost 4 bases, and 10 bases had no gene match. Here the CDR3 DNA reads TGTGCCAGCAGCACCGGGGCCAAGCGGGAGGGAGATACGCAGTATTTT. It encodes CASSTGAKREGDTQYF.

The gene calls are TRBV18 and TRBJ1-3, with 9 bases fitting TRBD1. CDR1 and CDR2 (germline): KGHSH, LQKENI. The CDR3 has 16 amino acids. With 3 bases clipped from V and 2 bases from J, the junction kept 5 bases outside the gene matches. CDR3 residues: CASSPTGTGPGNTIYF. In nucleotides, the CDR3 is TGTGCCAGCTCACCCACCGGGACAGGGCCTGGAAACACCATATATTTT.

The chain recombines TRBV10-3 with TRBJ2-5, with 12 bases matching TRBD2. With V trimmed by 6 bases and J by 2 bases, 4 bases remained unmatched. The CDR3 loop spans 15 amino acids. CDR1 ENHRY and CDR2 SYGVKD come from the germline V gene. The CDR3 DNA sequence: TGTGCCATCAGGACTAGCGGGAGTGATCAAGAGACCCAGTACTTC. It is translated as CAIRTSGSDQETQYF.

The rearrangement uses TRBV28 and TRBJ2-7; no reliable D call. The germline V and J ends were trimmed by 9 bases and 4 bases, with 13 bases remaining between them. CDR3 length equals 12 residues. CDR1 is MDHEN and CDR2 is SYDVKM in the germline V gene. The CDR3 reads CASSRQAYEQYF. In nucleotides, the CDR3 is TGTGCCAGTTCCAGGCAGGCGTACGAGCAGTACTTC.

This clone was observed a handful of times. The chain joins TRBV2 to TRBJ2-4, with 8 positions matching TRBD1. J lost 1 base, V lost 6 bases, and 5 bases had no gene match. Per germline, CDR1 SNHLY and CDR2 FYNNEI. The CDR3 spans 15 residues. The CDR3 protein is CASRSTGGAKNIQYF. The DNA of the CDR3 is TGTGCCAGCAGAAGTACAGGGGGGGCCAAAAACATTCAGTACTTC.

The rearrangement links TRBV11-3 to TRBJ2-5; TRBD2 matches at 14 bases. This CDR3 spans 16 amino acids. J lost 5 bases, V lost 4 bases, and 6 bases had no gene match. CDR1 and CDR2 (germline): SGHNT, YENEEA. CDR3 DNA sequence: TGTGCCAGCAGCTCCGGGACTAGCGGGAGTTGGGAGACCCAGTACTTC. It yields the protein CASSSGTSGSWETQYF.

The J gene is TRBJ1-1, the V gene TRBV18, with TRBD1 identical over 7 bases. This CDR3 is built from 15 residues. Germline values: CDR1 KGHSH, CDR2 LQKENI. The junction had 10 bases not matched to a gene; V was cut back by 4 bases and J by 5 bases. CDR3: CASSRPDRVETEAFF. The CDR3 DNA is TGTGCCAGCTCACGGCCCGACAGGGTTGAGACTGAAGCTTTCTTT.

The chain links TRBV15 to TRBJ1-5; 9 bases are shared with TRBD1. This CDR3 has 16 residues. Germline trimming cut 3 bases from V and 7 bases from J; bases unmatched to any gene: 10. CDR1 and CDR2 (germline): LNHNV, YYDKDF (reference sequence). CDR3 protein: CATSRSTGTGTQPQHF. Here the CDR3 DNA reads TGTGCCACCAGCAGGTCAACCGGGACAGGGACCCAGCCCCAGCATTTT.

V and J are TRBV29-1 and TRBJ1-1, with 10 bases matching TRBD1. This CDR3 has 16 residues. Germline loops: CDR1 SQVTM, CDR2 ANQGSEA. With V trimmed by 1 base and J by 6 bases, 11 bases remained unmatched. CDR3 sequence (DNA): TGCAGCGTTGAAGCAGGGGGGACAGGGGTGACGGCTGAAGCTTTCTTT. It encodes CSVEAGGTGVTAEAFF.

V gene TRBV28 combines with J gene TRBJ1-5, with 8 bases aligning to TRBD1. Germline values: CDR1 MDHEN, CDR2 SYDVKM. With 8 bases clipped from V and 4 bases from J, the junction kept 4 bases outside the gene matches. The CDR3 contains 13 residues. The CDR3 loop reads CASVQGGNQPQHF. The CDR3 DNA reads TGTGCCAGCGTACAGGGGGGAAATCAGCCCCAGCATTTT.

The chain joins TRBV9 to TRBJ1-1, with a weak D call TRBD1 (6 bases). The V gene's germline CDR1 is SGDLS and CDR2 YYNGEE. The length of the CDR3 is 14 residues. Deletions cut 3 bases from V and 4 bases from J, with 13 bases between. The CDR3 sequence: CASSAAGARTEAFF. CDR3 nucleotides: TGTGCCAGCAGCGCCGCAGGGGCGCGCACTGAAGCTTTCTTT. The variable domain in full, completed from reference TRBV9 and TRBJ1-1, reads DSGVTQTPKHLITATGQRVTLRCSPRSGDLSVYWYQQSLDQGLQFLIQYYNGEERAKGNILERFSAQQFPDLHSELNLSSLELGDSALYFCASSAAGARTEAFFGQGTRLTVV.

A single count supports this clone. This chain joins TRBV24-1 and TRBJ1-2; 7 bases agree with TRBD1. J gave up 7 bases and V 3 bases, and 22 bases lay outside the gene matches. The CDR3 runs to 19 residues. CDR1 and CDR2 from the germline V gene are KGHDR and SFDVKD. CDR3 in amino acids: CATSDQTASPGQKLGGYTF. In DNA form, the CDR3 reads TGTGCCACCAGTGATCAAACCGCTTCCCCGGGACAGAAACTCGGTGGCTACACCTTC.